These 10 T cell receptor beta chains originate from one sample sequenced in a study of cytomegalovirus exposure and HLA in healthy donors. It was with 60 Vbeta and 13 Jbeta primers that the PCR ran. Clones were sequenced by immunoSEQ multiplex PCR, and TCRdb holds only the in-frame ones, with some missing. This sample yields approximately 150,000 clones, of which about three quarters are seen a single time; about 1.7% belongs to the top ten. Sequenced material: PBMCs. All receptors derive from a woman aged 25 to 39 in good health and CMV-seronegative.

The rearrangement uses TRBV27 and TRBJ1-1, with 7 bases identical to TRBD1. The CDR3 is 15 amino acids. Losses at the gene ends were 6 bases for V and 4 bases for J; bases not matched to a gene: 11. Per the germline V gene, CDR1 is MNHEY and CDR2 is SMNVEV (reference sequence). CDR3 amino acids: CASSPIDRVGTEAFF. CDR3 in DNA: TGTGCCAGCAGCCCCATCGACAGGGTGGGCACTGAAGCTTTCTTT.

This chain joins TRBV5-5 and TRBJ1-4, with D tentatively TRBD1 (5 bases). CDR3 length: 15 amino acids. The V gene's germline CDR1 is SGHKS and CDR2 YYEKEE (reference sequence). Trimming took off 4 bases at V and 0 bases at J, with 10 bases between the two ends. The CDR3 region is CASSLQVATNEKLFF. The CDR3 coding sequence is TGTGCCAGCAGCCTACAGGTTGCAACTAATGAAAAACTGTTTTTT.

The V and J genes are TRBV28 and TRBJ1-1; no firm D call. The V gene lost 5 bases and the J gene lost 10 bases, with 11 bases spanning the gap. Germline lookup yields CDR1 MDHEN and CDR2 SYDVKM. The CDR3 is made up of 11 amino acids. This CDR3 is CASSDGFRAFF. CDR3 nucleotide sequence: TGTGCCAGCAGTGATGGTTTTAGAGCTTTCTTT. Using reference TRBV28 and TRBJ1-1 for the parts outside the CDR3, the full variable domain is DVKVTQSSRYLVKRTGEKVFLECVQDMDHENMFWYRQDPGLGLRLIYFSYDVKMKEKGDIPEGYSVSREKKERFSLILESASTNQTSMYLCASSDGFRAFFGQGTRLTVV.

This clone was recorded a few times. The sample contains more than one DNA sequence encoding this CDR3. This CDR3 reads CASSLGLNTEAFF. The CDR3 nucleotides are TGTGCCAGCAGCCTGGGGCTGAACACTGAAGCTTTCTTT. This chain connects TRBV5-4 to TRBJ1-1; maybe TRBD1 (5 bases). The CDR3 length is 13 residues. In germline, CDR1 is SGHNT, CDR2 YYREEE (reference sequence). V shed 4 bases and J shed 0 bases, with 7 bases lying between them.

The CDR3 loop is CASSQGHRGPEAFF. The CDR3 DNA reads TGCGCCAGCAGCCAGGGTCACAGGGGACCTGAAGCTTTCTTT. This chain links TRBV4-3 with TRBJ1-1; 7 bases fit TRBD1. Germline CDR1 is LGHNA and CDR2 is YSLEER. Germline trimming cut 3 bases from V and 6 bases from J; bases unmatched to any gene: 7. This CDR3 spans 14 amino acids.

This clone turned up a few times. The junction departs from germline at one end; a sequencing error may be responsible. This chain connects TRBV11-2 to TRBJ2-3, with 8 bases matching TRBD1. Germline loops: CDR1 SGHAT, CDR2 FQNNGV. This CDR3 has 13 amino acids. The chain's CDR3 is CASSLDRTGSWDF. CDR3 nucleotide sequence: TGTGCCAGCAGCTTAGACCGGACAGGGAGTTGGGATTTT. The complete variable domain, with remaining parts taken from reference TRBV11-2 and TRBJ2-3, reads EAGVAQSPRYKIIEKRQSVAFWCNPISGHATLYWYQQILGQGPKLLIQFQNNGVVDDSQLPKDRFSAERLKGVDSTLKIQPAKLEDSAVYLCASSLDRTGSWDFGPGTRLTVL.

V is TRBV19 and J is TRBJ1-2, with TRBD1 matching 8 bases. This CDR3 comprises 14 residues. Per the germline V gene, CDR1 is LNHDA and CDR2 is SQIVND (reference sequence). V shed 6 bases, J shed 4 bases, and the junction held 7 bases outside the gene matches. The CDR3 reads CASSNTGGVYGYTF. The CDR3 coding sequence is TGTGCCAGTAGCAACACAGGGGGGGTCTATGGCTACACCTTC.

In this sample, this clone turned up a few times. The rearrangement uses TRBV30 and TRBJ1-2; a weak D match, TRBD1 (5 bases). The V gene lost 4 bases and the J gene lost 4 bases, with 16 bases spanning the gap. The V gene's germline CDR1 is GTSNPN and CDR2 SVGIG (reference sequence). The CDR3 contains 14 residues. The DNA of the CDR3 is TGTGCCTGGAAGGAGTCTGGGGCCTCCTATGGCTACACCTTC. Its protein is CAWKESGASYGYTF.

The CDR3, as DNA: TGTGCCAGCACCCATGGGGGCTCGAGCTCCTACGAGCAGTACTTC. It encodes CASTHGGSSSYEQYF. This chain joins TRBV6-1 and TRBJ2-7; D possibly corresponds to TRBD1 (6 bases). The CDR3 is made up of 15 amino acids. Trimming stripped 7 bases from V and 0 bases from J, with 16 bases between. Germline CDR1 and CDR2: MNHNS and SASEGT.

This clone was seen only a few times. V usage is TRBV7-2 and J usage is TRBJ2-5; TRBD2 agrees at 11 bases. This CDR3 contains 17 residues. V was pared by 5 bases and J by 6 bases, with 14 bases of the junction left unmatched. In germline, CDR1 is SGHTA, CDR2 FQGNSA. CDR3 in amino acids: CASSPRGSGGAWKTQYF. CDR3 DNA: TGTGCCAGCAGCCCGAGGGGTAGCGGGGGGGCGTGGAAGACCCAGTACTTC.